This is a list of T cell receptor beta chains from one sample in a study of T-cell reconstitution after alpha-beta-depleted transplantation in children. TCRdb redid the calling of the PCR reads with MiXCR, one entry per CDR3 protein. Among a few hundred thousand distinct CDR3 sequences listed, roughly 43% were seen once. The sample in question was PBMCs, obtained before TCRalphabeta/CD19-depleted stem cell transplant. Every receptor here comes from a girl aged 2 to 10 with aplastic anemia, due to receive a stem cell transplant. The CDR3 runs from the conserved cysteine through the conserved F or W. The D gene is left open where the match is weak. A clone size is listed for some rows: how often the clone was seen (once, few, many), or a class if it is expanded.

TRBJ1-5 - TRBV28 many TGTGCCAGCAGTTTCATTAAGGGATATAGCAATCAGCCCCAGCATTTT CASSFIKGYSNQPQHF
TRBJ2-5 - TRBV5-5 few TGTGCCAGCAGCCGTACGGCGGGGACCTACCAAGAGACCCAGTACTTC CASSRTAGTYQETQYF
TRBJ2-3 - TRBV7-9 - TGTGCCAGCAGCTTAGCGGTCGCACCAATCACAGATACGCAGTATTTT CASSLAVAPITDTQYF
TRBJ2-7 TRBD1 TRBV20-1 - TGCAGTGCTAGGGAGGGACAGGGGAAGTCCTACGAGCAGTACTTC CSAREGQGKSYEQYF
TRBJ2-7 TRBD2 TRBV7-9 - TGTGCCAGCAGCCCCGGCGGGAGCGTCTACGAGCAGTACTTC CASSPGGSVYEQYF
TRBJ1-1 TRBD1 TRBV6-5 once TGTGCCAGCAGTTCCAGACAGGGTTCGAAGAACACTGAAGCTTTCTTT CASSSRQGSKNTEAFF
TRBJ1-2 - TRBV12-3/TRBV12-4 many TGTGCCAGCAGTTTAGGGCAGAATAACTATGGCTACACCTTC CASSLGQNNYGYTF
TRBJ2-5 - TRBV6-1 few TGTGCCAGCAGCCGGGACGTTGAAGGCGTGACCCAGTACTTC CASSRDVEGVTQYF
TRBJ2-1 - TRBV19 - TGTGCCAGTAGTATAGCTAGCGCCAAGAATGAGCAGTTCTTC CASSIASAKNEQFF
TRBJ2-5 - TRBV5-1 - TGCGCCAGCAGCTTAGCCCCCTCGACAGTACAAGAGACCCAGTACTTC CASSLAPSTVQETQYF
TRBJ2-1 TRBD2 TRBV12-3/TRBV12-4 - TGTGCCAGCAGTTTACCCGGGACTAGTGGCTATGAGCAGTTCTTC CASSLPGTSGYEQFF
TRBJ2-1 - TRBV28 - TGTGCCAGCAGTTTTGCCCAGACCGAGCAGTTCTTC CASSFAQTEQFF
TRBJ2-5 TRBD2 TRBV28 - TGTGCCAGCAGGACAACTGGTGTCCGGACTAGCGGGAGGGCGGAGGAGACCCAGTACTTC CASRTTGVRTSGRAEETQYF
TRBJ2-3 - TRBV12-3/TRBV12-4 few TGTGCCAGCAGCCCCTCTCGACGCTTGAGCACAGATACGCAGTATTTT CASSPSRRLSTDTQYF
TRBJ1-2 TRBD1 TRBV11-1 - TGTGCCAGCAGCTTAGCCTCCTACGGGACAGCTCCGGTTTCTTATGGCTACACCTTC CASSLASYGTAPVSYGYTF
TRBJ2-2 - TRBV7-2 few TGTGCCAGCAGCTTAGTGTCGGCGAACACCGGGGAGCTGTTTTTT CASSLVSANTGELFF
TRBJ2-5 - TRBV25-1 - TGTGCCAGCAGTGGTGGGAGTAGGACGGAGACCCAGTACTTC CASSGGSRTETQYF
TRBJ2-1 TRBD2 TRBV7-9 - TGTGCCAGCAGCGCTAGCCGGGGGGGTCTGTATGAGCAGTTCTTC CASSASRGGLYEQFF
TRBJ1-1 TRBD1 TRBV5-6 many TGTGCCAGCAGCGTCAGGGGGATTGGCTCTGAAGCTTTCTTT CASSVRGIGSEAFF
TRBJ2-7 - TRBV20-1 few TGCAGTGCCGATAGCCGGGGAGGCTACGAGCAGTACTTC CSADSRGGYEQYF
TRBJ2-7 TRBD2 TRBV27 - TGTGCCAGCAGTTTGGGGAGCGGGATGGACGAGCAGTACTTC CASSLGSGMDEQYF
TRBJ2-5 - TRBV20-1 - TGCAGTGCTAGAGATTCGGGCTCTAGGGAGACCCAGTACTTC CSARDSGSRETQYF
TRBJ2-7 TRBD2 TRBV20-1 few TGCAGTGCTAGAGAACTAGCGGGGGGATACGAGCAGTACTTC CSARELAGGYEQYF
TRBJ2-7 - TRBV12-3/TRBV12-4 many TGTGCCAGCAGTCCCCCGAACGGGTACGAGCAGTACTTC CASSPPNGYEQYF
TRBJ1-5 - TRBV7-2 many TGTGCCAGCAGCTTGGGCGGGGCCGGGCTTCAGCCCCAGCATTTT CASSLGGAGLQPQHF
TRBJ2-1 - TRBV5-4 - TGTGCCAGCAGCTTGGAGGAGCCAGGACGTAGAGATTACAATGAGCAGTTCTTC CASSLEEPGRRDYNEQFF
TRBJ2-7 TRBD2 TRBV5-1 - TGCGCCAGCAGCTCCGGGACTAGCGGGAGGTTCCACGAGCAGTACTTC CASSSGTSGRFHEQYF
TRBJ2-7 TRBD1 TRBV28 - TGTGCCAGCAAGGAGACAGGGATCTCCTACGAGCAGTACTTC CASKETGISYEQYF
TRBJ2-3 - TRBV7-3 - TGTGCCAGCAGCTTAAGGAACACAGATACGCAGTATTTT CASSLRNTDTQYF
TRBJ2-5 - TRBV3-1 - TGTGCCAGCAGCCAGAGACCTTCTAGGGAGACCCAGTACTTC CASSQRPSRETQYF
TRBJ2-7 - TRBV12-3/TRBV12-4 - TGTGCCAGCAGCACAGGGGTGAGTAGCGGGCCCTACGAGCAGTACTTC CASSTGVSSGPYEQYF